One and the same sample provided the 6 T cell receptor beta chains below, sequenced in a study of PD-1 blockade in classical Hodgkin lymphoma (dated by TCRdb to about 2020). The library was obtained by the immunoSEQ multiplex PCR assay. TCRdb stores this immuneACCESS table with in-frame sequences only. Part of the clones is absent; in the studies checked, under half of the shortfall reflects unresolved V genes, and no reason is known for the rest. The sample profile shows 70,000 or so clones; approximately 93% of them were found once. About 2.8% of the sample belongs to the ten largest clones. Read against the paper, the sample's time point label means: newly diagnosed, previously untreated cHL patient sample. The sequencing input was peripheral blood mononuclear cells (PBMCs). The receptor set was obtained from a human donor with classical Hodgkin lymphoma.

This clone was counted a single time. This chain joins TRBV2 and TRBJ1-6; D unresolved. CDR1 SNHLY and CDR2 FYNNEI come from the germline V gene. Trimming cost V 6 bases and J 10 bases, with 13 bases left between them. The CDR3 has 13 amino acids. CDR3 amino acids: CASSPGVESPLHF. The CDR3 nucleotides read TGTGCCAGCAGCCCCGGGGTGGAATCACCCCTCCACTTT.

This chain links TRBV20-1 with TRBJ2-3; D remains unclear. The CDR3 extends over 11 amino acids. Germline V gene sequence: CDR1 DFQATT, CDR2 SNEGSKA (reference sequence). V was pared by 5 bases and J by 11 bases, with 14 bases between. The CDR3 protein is CSAQTEVVQYF. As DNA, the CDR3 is TGCAGTGCTCAGACCGAGGTGGTGCAGTATTTT.

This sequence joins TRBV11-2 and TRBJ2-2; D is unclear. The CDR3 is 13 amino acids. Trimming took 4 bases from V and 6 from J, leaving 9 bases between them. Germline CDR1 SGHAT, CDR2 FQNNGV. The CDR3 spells CASSWGFSGELFF. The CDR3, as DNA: TGTGCCAGCAGCTGGGGTTTTTCCGGGGAGCTGTTTTTT.

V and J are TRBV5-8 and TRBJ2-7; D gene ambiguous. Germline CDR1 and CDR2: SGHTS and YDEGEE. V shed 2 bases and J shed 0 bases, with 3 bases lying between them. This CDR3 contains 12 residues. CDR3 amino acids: CASSFSSYEQYF. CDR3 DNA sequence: TGTGCCAGCAGCTTCAGCTCCTACGAGCAGTACTTC.

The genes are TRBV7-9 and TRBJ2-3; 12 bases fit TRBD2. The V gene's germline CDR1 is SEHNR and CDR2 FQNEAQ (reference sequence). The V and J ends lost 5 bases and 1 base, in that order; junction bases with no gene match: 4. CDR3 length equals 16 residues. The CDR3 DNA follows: TGTGCCAGCAGCAGACGGACTAGCGGGGGCACAGATACGCAGTATTTT. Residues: CASSRRTSGGTDTQYF.

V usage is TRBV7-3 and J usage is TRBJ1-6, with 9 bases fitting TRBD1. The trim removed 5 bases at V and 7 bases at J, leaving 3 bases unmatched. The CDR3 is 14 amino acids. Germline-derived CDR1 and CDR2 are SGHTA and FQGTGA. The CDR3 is CASSRTGVNSPLHF. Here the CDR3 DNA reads TGTGCCAGCAGCCGGACAGGGGTCAATTCACCCCTCCACTTT.